What follows are 32 T cell receptor beta chains derived from one specimen sequenced in a study of blood T cell repertoires in COVID-19. Here immunoSEQ multiplex PCR was the method, and the copy in TCRdb shows in-frame clones only, minus some. Of about 50,000 clones in the sample, 80% to 90% were seen once. The sequenced sample consisted of peripheral blood. These TCRs come from a man in his 70s with acute or convalescent COVID-19.

The V call is TRBV3-1 (or the pseudogene TRBV3-2), the J call TRBJ2-1; 9 bases match TRBD2. Germline V gene data show CDR1 as LGHDT and CDR2 as YNNKEL (reference sequence). This CDR3 spans 15 amino acids. Trimming cost V 4 bases and J 10 bases; bases outside gene matches: 11. The CDR3 here is CASSLLAGRMGEQFF. CDR3 DNA sequence: TGTGCCAGCAGCCTACTAGCGGGTAGGATGGGGGAGCAGTTCTTC.

This clone was recorded once. The gene calls are TRBV24-1 and TRBJ1-1; 8 nucleotides match TRBD1. Unmatched junction bases numbered 2, after V lost 5 bases and J lost 1 base. The CDR3 runs to 14 residues. Germline loops: CDR1 KGHDR, CDR2 SFDVKD. The CDR3 reads CATSGTGGNTEAFF. The CDR3 nucleotides read TGTGCCACCAGTGGAACAGGGGGGAACACTGAAGCTTTCTTT.

This clone was recorded only once. The V call is TRBV3-1 (or the pseudogene TRBV3-2), the J call TRBJ2-1, with 8 bases aligning to TRBD2. Trimming removed 7 bases from V and 8 bases from J; junction bases left unmatched: 1. This CDR3 contains 11 residues. Germline V gene lookup returns CDR1 LGHDT and CDR2 YNNKEL (reference sequence). The chain's CDR3 is CASTGGDEQFF. The DNA for the CDR3 is TGTGCCAGCACCGGGGGGGATGAGCAGTTCTTC.

This sequence joins TRBV3-1 (or the pseudogene TRBV3-2) and TRBJ2-1, with 9 bases lining up with TRBD1. The germline V gene has CDR1 LGHDT and CDR2 YNNKEL (reference sequence). Trimming at V came to 2 bases and at J to 4 bases, leaving 6 bases not matched to a gene. CDR3 size: 16 residues. The CDR3 here is CASSQYGQGFYNEQFF. CDR3 DNA: TGTGCCAGCAGCCAATATGGACAGGGGTTTTACAATGAGCAGTTCTTC.

Here the CDR3 reads CARPTRAENSTDTQYF. CDR3 nucleotide sequence: TGTGCCAGGCCCACTCGAGCGGAGAATAGCACAGATACGCAGTATTTT. The V and J genes are TRBV11-2 and TRBJ2-3; D is possibly TRBD2 (5 bases). Deletions cut 9 bases from V and 0 bases from J, with 19 bases between. Germline loops: CDR1 SGHAT, CDR2 FQNNGV. This CDR3 comprises 16 residues.

The chain is built from TRBV27 and TRBJ1-6, with a possible D match to TRBD1 (6 bases). This CDR3 spans 15 amino acids. Trimming removed 3 bases at V and 6 bases at J, with 12 bases between. Germline V gives CDR1 MNHEY, CDR2 SMNVEV (reference sequence). The DNA for the CDR3 is TGTGCCAGCAGTTTGGGGGGGCAGGGTAATTCACCCCTCCACTTT. This translates into CASSLGGQGNSPLHF.

This chain connects TRBV4-2 to TRBJ2-3, with 8 nucleotides matching TRBD2. Germline CDR1 LGHNA, CDR2 YNFKEQ. This CDR3 is built from 16 residues. V was clipped by 4 bases and J by 0 bases; unmatched bases: 6. CDR3 DNA sequence: TGTGCCAGCAGCCTATCTAGCGGGTATAGCACAGATACGCAGTATTTT. Amino acids: CASSLSSGYSTDTQYF.

This clone was picked up a small number of times. V gene TRBV6-5 combines with J gene TRBJ2-7; 13 bases fit TRBD2. The V gene end was trimmed by 6 bases and the J gene end by 4 bases; junction bases not matched to a gene: 6. The CDR3 runs to 15 residues. Germline CDR1 MNHEY, CDR2 SVGAGI. The CDR3 region has the DNA TGTGCCAGCAGCGCTGGGACTAGCGGGGTTTACGAGCAGTACTTC. Translating it yields CASSAGTSGVYEQYF.

The rearrangement joins TRBV11-3 to TRBJ1-6, with D tentatively TRBD1 (6 bases). CDR1 is SGHNT and CDR2 is YENEEA in the germline V gene. V lost 2 bases to trimming and J lost 7 bases, with 24 bases between them. The CDR3 covers 19 residues. The CDR3 nucleotides are TGTGCCAGCAGCTTAATACCGGACAGTCGGAAACGAACGAATTCACCCCTCCACTTT. Amino acid sequence: CASSLIPDSRKRTNSPLHF. The full variable domain, its missing parts supplied by reference TRBV11-3 and TRBJ1-6, is EAGVVQSPRYKIIEKKQPVAFWCNPISGHNTLYWYLQNLGQGPELLIRYENEEAVDDSQLPKDRFSAERLKGVDSTLKIQPAELGDSAVYLCASSLIPDSRKRTNSPLHFGNGTRLTVT.

The chain has TRBV19 and TRBJ1-5; 10 bases are a match to TRBD1. The CDR3 spans 17 residues. J was trimmed by 1 base and V by 6 bases; bases with no gene match: 9. The germline CDR1 and CDR2 sequences are LNHDA and SQIVND (reference sequence). This CDR3 is CASRPTGGQGSNQPQHF. DNA for the CDR3: TGTGCCAGTAGGCCGACAGGGGGCCAAGGAAGCAATCAGCCCCAGCATTTT.

The chain joins TRBV9 to TRBJ2-5, with a weak D call TRBD1 (5 bases). The V gene lost 4 bases and the J gene lost 1 base, with 11 bases spanning the gap. This CDR3 is built from 14 residues. Germline CDR1 SGDLS, CDR2 YYNGEE. The CDR3: CASSPRQTQETQYF. As DNA, the CDR3 is TGTGCCAGCAGCCCCCGACAGACCCAAGAGACCCAGTACTTC.

The rearrangement joins TRBV6-2 or TRBV6-3 to TRBJ2-7, with TRBD2 identical over 7 bases. In germline, CDR1 is MNHEY, CDR2 SVGEGT. V lost 2 bases, J lost 5 bases, and 12 bases stayed unmatched. The length of the CDR3 is 16 residues. The CDR3 region is CASSYRDRSGADEQYV. CDR3 sequence (DNA): TGTGCCAGCAGTTACCGGGATCGGAGCGGGGCTGACGAGCAGTACGTC.

This clone was seen more than once but under ten times. V usage is TRBV24-1 and J usage is TRBJ2-7; possible D gene TRBD2, 6 bases. The germline CDR1 and CDR2 sequences are KGHDR and SFDVKD. Trimming left V 5 bases short and J 3 bases short, with 19 bases between. The CDR3 runs 16 residues. CDR3 nucleotides: TGTGCCACCAGTGGTGTGACTAGTTTTGGGAGCTACGAGCAGTACTTC. Encoded protein: CATSGVTSFGSYEQYF.

This chain joins TRBV7-2 and TRBJ2-4, with D perhaps TRBD1 (6 bases). The CDR3 contains 15 residues. In germline, CDR1 is SGHTA, CDR2 FQGNSA. Trimming pared 2 bases from V and 0 bases from J, leaving 8 bases between. The CDR3 protein is CASSLQGLAKNIQYF. The CDR3 DNA reads as TGTGCCAGCAGCTTACAGGGGCTAGCCAAAAACATTCAGTACTTC.

This chain uses TRBV5-5 with TRBJ2-3; 7 bases match TRBD2. This CDR3 contains 15 residues. The germline gives CDR1 SGHKS, CDR2 YYEKEE (reference sequence). J gave up 4 bases and V 0 bases, and 5 bases lay outside the gene matches. CDR3: CASSLGGSVADTQYF. The CDR3 DNA follows: TGTGCCAGCAGCTTGGGCGGGAGTGTAGCAGATACGCAGTATTTT.

The chain is built from TRBV25-1 and TRBJ2-5; TRBD2 agrees at 14 bases. Trimming took 5 bases from V and 5 from J; bases not matched to a gene: 10. Germline CDR1 MGHDK, CDR2 SYGVNS. This CDR3 has 17 amino acids. The CDR3 DNA is TGTGCCAGCAGTACCCTCGGACTAGCGGGAGGTCGGGAGACCCAGTACTTC. Translation gives CASSTLGLAGGRETQYF.

This rearrangement joins TRBV6-5 to TRBJ2-5; 10 positions agree with TRBD1. This CDR3 is built from 14 residues. Trimming removed 5 bases from V and 5 bases from J; junction bases left unmatched: 5. Germline CDR1 and CDR2: MNHEY and SVGAGI. The chain's CDR3 is CASSRQGAGETQYF. In DNA, the CDR3 is TGTGCCAGCAGTCGACAGGGGGCAGGGGAGACCCAGTACTTC.

Remarks on this clone: An end of the junction does not agree with germline; a read error may underlie this. The rearrangement joins TRBV7-7 to TRBJ2-1, with a possible D match to TRBD1 (6 bases). From germline, CDR1 is SSHAT and CDR2 FNYEAQ (reference sequence). This CDR3 spans 15 amino acids. CDR3 protein: CASSSQGIGMNEQFF. As DNA, the CDR3 is TGTGCTAGCAGCTCACAGGGTATCGGAATGAATGAGCAGTTCTTC.

The chain joins TRBV2 to TRBJ2-1, with 12 nucleotides matching TRBD2. The CDR3 is made up of 17 amino acids. From germline, CDR1 is SNHLY and CDR2 FYNNEI. V gave up 8 bases and J gave up 0 bases; unmatched junction bases: 8. CDR3 protein: CASLRLAGVVSYNEQFF. DNA of the CDR3: TGTGCCAGCCTGCGACTAGCGGGAGTTGTCTCCTACAATGAGCAGTTCTTC.

This clone has ten or more counts. The CDR3 reads CASSILEGRELFF. CDR3 coding DNA: TGTGCCAGTAGTATATTGGAGGGGAGAGAACTGTTTTTT. V and J are TRBV19 and TRBJ1-4; D possibly corresponds to TRBD1 (5 bases). The CDR3 extends over 13 amino acids. Trimming removed 2 bases at V and 12 bases at J, with 13 bases between. Germline CDR1 reads LNHDA; CDR2 reads SQIVND (reference sequence).

This clone has just a few counts. The chain uses TRBV15 and TRBJ2-7, with D tentatively TRBD1 (5 bases). This CDR3 region has 15 residues. The germline V and J ends were trimmed by 1 base and 5 bases, with 15 bases remaining between them. In germline, CDR1 is LNHNV, CDR2 YYDKDF (reference sequence). In DNA form, the CDR3 reads TGTGCCACCAGCAGAGGGGAAGGGGCCGGAAACGAGCAGTACTTC. Amino acids: CATSRGEGAGNEQYF.

This chain connects TRBV5-5 to TRBJ1-1; TRBD1 matches at 8 bases. The V and J ends lost 0 bases and 5 bases, in that order; junction bases with no gene match: 3. The CDR3 totals 14 residues. In germline, CDR1 is SGHKS, CDR2 YYEKEE (reference sequence). The CDR3 nucleotides are TGTGCCAGCAGCTTGGAGGGACAGGTGACTGAAGCTTTCTTT. Protein: CASSLEGQVTEAFF.

V gene TRBV4-1 combines with J gene TRBJ1-3; no definite D call. Germline V gives CDR1 MGHRA, CDR2 YSYEKL. Deletions cut 1 base from V and 7 bases from J, with 14 bases between. The CDR3 contains 15 residues. CDR3 sequence reads: CASSQVSGSANTIYF. CDR3 coding DNA: TGCGCCAGCAGCCAAGTATCAGGTTCTGCGAACACCATATATTTT.

This chain uses TRBV7-2 with TRBJ1-2; D is perhaps TRBD1 (5 bases). CDR1 is SGHTA and CDR2 is FQGNSA in the germline V gene. The ends were cut back, 5 bases at V and 8 bases at J, with 12 bases in the middle. The CDR3 sequence is 12 residues long. The chain's CDR3 is CASSTGLVGYTF. DNA for the CDR3: TGTGCCAGCAGCACGGGACTAGTGGGCTACACCTTC. The full variable domain, completed using reference TRBV7-2 and TRBJ1-2, is GAGVSQSPSNKVTEKGKDVELRCDPISGHTALYWYRQSLGQGLEFLIYFQGNSAPDKSGLPSDRFSAERTGGSVSTLTIQRTQQEDSAVYLCASSTGLVGYTFGSGTRLTVV.

This clone showed up just once. The rearrangement uses TRBV7-8 and TRBJ2-2; 8 nucleotides align to TRBD1. Germline assignment: CDR1 SGHVS and CDR2 FQNEAQ. The CDR3 sequence is 15 residues long. V was clipped by 2 bases and J by 7 bases; unmatched bases: 6. The CDR3 reads CASSLRDRMNGELFF. The CDR3 bases are TGTGCCAGCAGCTTAAGGGACAGGATGAACGGGGAGCTGTTTTTT.

The chain joins TRBV9 to TRBJ2-2, with a weak D call TRBD1 (9 bases). Trimming removed 7 bases at V and 10 bases at J, with 23 bases between. The CDR3 sequence is 15 residues long. CDR1 and CDR2 from the germline V gene are SGDLS and YYNGEE. CDR3 amino acids: CASSTGGTGTSELFF. The CDR3 bases are TGTGCCAGCTCTACGGGGGGGACAGGGACATCGGAGCTGTTTTTT.

J is TRBJ2-5 and V is TRBV20-1, with a weak D call TRBD1 (6 bases). The CDR3 spans 13 residues. Germline lookup yields CDR1 DFQATT and CDR2 SNEGSKA (reference sequence). V was cut by 3 bases and J by 2 bases, with 10 bases left in between. CDR3 DNA sequence: TGCAGTGCTAGTGAGGACAGTCAAGAGACCCAGTACTTC. Residues: CSASEDSQETQYF.

The rearrangement uses TRBV7-3 and TRBJ2-5, with D perhaps matching TRBD2 (5 bases). Trimming removed 1 base from V and 5 bases from J, with 17 bases in between. This CDR3 is 16 amino acids long. CDR1 is SGHTA, CDR2 FQGTGA, per germline. CDR3 coding DNA: TGTGCCAGCAGCTTAATGGGCAGGTCGGCGGGCGAGACCCAGTACTTC. The encoded protein is CASSLMGRSAGETQYF. The full variable domain, rest sourced from reference TRBV7-3 and TRBJ2-5, is GAGVSQTPSNKVTEKGKYVELRCDPISGHTALYWYRQSLGQGPEFLIYFQGTGAADDSGLPNDRFFAVRPEGSVSTLKIQRTERGDSAVYLCASSLMGRSAGETQYFGPGTRLLVL.

The chain is built from TRBV30 and TRBJ1-2; a weak D match, TRBD1 (6 bases). In germline, CDR1 is GTSNPN, CDR2 SVGIG (reference sequence). The germline V and J ends were trimmed by 1 base and 6 bases, with 12 bases remaining between them. This CDR3 comprises 13 residues. The CDR3 loop reads CAWSASTGNGYTF. In nucleotides, the CDR3 is TGTGCCTGGAGTGCAAGCACAGGGAATGGCTACACCTTC.

The count of this clone is one. The V call is TRBV28, the J call TRBJ1-1; possible D gene TRBD1, 6 bases. The CDR3 is made up of 12 amino acids. Trimming stripped 7 bases from V and 7 bases from J, with 13 bases between. Germline assignment: CDR1 MDHEN and CDR2 SYDVKM. CDR3 sequence (DNA): TGTGCCAGCACAGGACAGCCGTATGAAGCTTTCTTT. Encoded protein: CASTGQPYEAFF. Variable domain in full (rest from reference TRBV28 and TRBJ1-1): DVKVTQSSRYLVKRTGEKVFLECVQDMDHENMFWYRQDPGLGLRLIYFSYDVKMKEKGDIPEGYSVSREKKERFSLILESASTNQTSMYLCASTGQPYEAFFGQGTRLTVV.

The chain has TRBV10-3 and TRBJ2-1; 10 bases align to TRBD2. This CDR3 region has 14 residues. Germline V gene lookup returns CDR1 ENHRY and CDR2 SYGVKD. The V segment lost 7 bases and the J segment 5 bases; nucleotides outside the gene matches: 5. Here the CDR3 DNA reads TGTGCCATCATGAGCGGGAGGGCCGACAATGAGCAGTTCTTC. As protein: CAIMSGRADNEQFF.

The rearrangement uses TRBV12-5 and TRBJ2-7; TRBD1 matches at 8 bases. CDR1 and CDR2 from the germline V gene are LGHNT and FRNRAP. The V segment lost 2 bases and the J segment 1 base; nucleotides outside the gene matches: 1. The CDR3 has 14 residues. The CDR3 DNA sequence: TGTGCTAGTGGTTTGAGGGACAGGTCCTACGAGCAGTACTTC. It translates to CASGLRDRSYEQYF.